These T cell receptor beta chains were read from a single sample in a study of early T cells in non-severe SARS-CoV-2 infection. TCRdb itself ran the 5' RACE reads through MiXCR, one entry per CDR3 protein. The data hold around 77,000 distinct CDR3 sequences, with 5% observed a single time. The starting material was whole blood, obtained at baseline. These receptors were obtained from an adult who was a healthcare worker with PCR-confirmed SARS-CoV-2 infection or an uninfected control (not recorded which). CDR3s include the opening cysteine and the closing phenylalanine or tryptophan. The D gene is left open where the match is weak. Clone sizes are given selectively: once, few, many, or a class where the clone is expanded.

D: .
J: TRBJ1-5
size: few
V: TRBV19
CDR3: CASTYTPNSNQPQHF
DNA: TGTGCCTCTACCTACACCCCAAATAGCAATCAGCCCCAGCATTTT

D: TRBD1
J: TRBJ1-1
size: many
V: TRBV6-1
CDR3: CASSGTEGWGAEAFF
DNA: TGTGCCAGCAGCGGGACAGAAGGGTGGGGAGCTGAAGCTTTCTTT

D: .
J: TRBJ1-5
size: few
V: TRBV7-2
CDR3: CASSSGGGRLPNQPQHF
DNA: TGTGCCAGCAGTTCCGGCGGGGGGCGCTTACCCAATCAGCCCCAGCATTTT

D: .
J: TRBJ2-6
size: .
V: TRBV9
CDR3: CASSVGTGANVLTF
DNA: TGTGCCAGCAGCGTAGGGACTGGGGCCAACGTCCTGACTTTC

D: TRBD1
J: TRBJ2-7
size: .
V: TRBV18
CDR3: CASSPPNRGRNYEQYF
DNA: TGTGCCAGCTCACCACCGAACAGGGGTCGGAATTACGAGCAGTACTTC

D: .
J: TRBJ2-3
size: many
V: TRBV2
CDR3: CASRGRSTDTQYF
DNA: TGTGCCAGCAGGGGACGGAGCACAGATACGCAGTATTTT

D: .
J: TRBJ2-1
size: many
V: TRBV7-8
CDR3: CASSPTTGFSYNEQFF
DNA: TGTGCCAGCAGCCCTACGACAGGCTTCTCCTACAATGAGCAGTTCTTC

D: .
J: TRBJ2-5
size: .
V: TRBV29-1
CDR3: CSHPVGRQETQYF
DNA: TGCAGCCATCCGGTGGGTCGGCAAGAGACCCAGTACTTC

D: .
J: TRBJ1-1
size: .
V: TRBV2
CDR3: CASSGPRGEAFF
DNA: TGTGCCAGCAGTGGGCCTCGTGGTGAAGCTTTCTTT

D: .
J: TRBJ1-1
size: few
V: TRBV30
CDR3: CAWRFSPFF
DNA: TGTGCCTGGAGGTTTTCTCCTTTCTTT

D: TRBD1
J: TRBJ2-7
size: few
V: TRBV20-1
CDR3: CSARVQGALGEQYF
DNA: TGCAGTGCTAGAGTACAGGGGGCATTAGGGGAGCAGTACTTC

D: TRBD2
J: TRBJ2-7
size: many
V: TRBV20-1
CDR3: CSARPGGTYEQYF
DNA: TGCAGTGCCCGGCCGGGGGGGACCTACGAGCAGTACTTC

D: TRBD2
J: TRBJ2-5
size: many
V: TRBV6-5
CDR3: CASSYSRSSGVGETQYF
DNA: TGTGCCAGCAGTTACTCGAGGTCTAGCGGGGTCGGAGAGACCCAGTACTTC

D: .
J: TRBJ2-1
size: many
V: TRBV7-3
CDR3: CASSQMTLYDEQFF
DNA: TGTGCCAGCAGCCAAATGACACTGTACGATGAGCAGTTCTTC

D: .
J: TRBJ2-3
size: .
V: TRBV28
CDR3: CASTLGGTDTQYF
DNA: TGTGCCAGCACCCTAGGGGGGACAGATACGCAGTATTTT

D: .
J: TRBJ2-7
size: few
V: TRBV10-2
CDR3: CASSEEATYEQYF
DNA: TGCGCCAGCAGTGAGGAGGCCACCTACGAGCAGTACTTC

D: TRBD1
J: TRBJ2-5
size: many
V: TRBV25-1
CDR3: CATRQGIETQYF
DNA: TGTGCCACTCGACAGGGCATTGAGACCCAGTACTTC

D: .
J: TRBJ2-3
size: many
V: TRBV6-6
CDR3: CASSPQTSTDTQYF
DNA: TGTGCCAGCAGTCCCCAGACCAGCACAGATACGCAGTATTTT

D: TRBD2
J: TRBJ2-1
size: few
V: TRBV27
CDR3: CASSAGLAGNEQFF
DNA: TGTGCCAGCAGTGCGGGACTAGCGGGCAATGAGCAGTTCTTC

D: .
J: TRBJ1-3
size: .
V: TRBV12-3/TRBV12-4
CDR3: CASSGTGTGNTIYF
DNA: TGTGCCAGCAGTGGAACAGGAACTGGAAACACCATATATTTT

D: TRBD1
J: TRBJ2-2
size: few
V: TRBV5-4
CDR3: CASSWGQGDTGELFF
DNA: TGTGCCAGCAGCTGGGGACAGGGCGACACCGGGGAGCTGTTTTTT

D: .
J: TRBJ1-1
size: .
V: TRBV7-9
CDR3: CASSLARGTRTEAFF
DNA: TGTGCCAGCAGCTTAGCGAGGGGGACGAGGACTGAAGCTTTCTTT

D: .
J: TRBJ1-1
size: few
V: TRBV6-6
CDR3: CASSYPQGWGMNTEAFF
DNA: TGTGCCAGCAGTTACCCACAGGGCTGGGGAATGAACACTGAAGCTTTCTTT

D: TRBD1
J: TRBJ1-6
size: few
V: TRBV25-1
CDR3: CATRQQGDSPLHF
DNA: TGTGCCACCAGGCAACAGGGGGATTCACCCCTCCACTTT

D: .
J: TRBJ2-1
size: .
V: TRBV11-1
CDR3: CASSLEQAYNEQFF
DNA: TGTGCCAGCAGCTTAGAACAGGCTTACAATGAGCAGTTCTTC

D: .
J: TRBJ2-1
size: many
V: TRBV5-1
CDR3: CASSLTSPVPYNEQFF
DNA: TGCGCCAGCAGCTTGACTAGCCCGGTGCCCTACAATGAGCAGTTCTTC

D: .
J: TRBJ2-5
size: few
V: TRBV11-3
CDR3: CASSFGQQGTQYF
DNA: TGTGCCAGCAGCTTTGGACAACAGGGGACCCAGTACTTC

D: .
J: TRBJ1-4
size: few
V: TRBV7-9
CDR3: CASSPAGREKLFF
DNA: TGTGCCAGCAGCCCCGCCGGGCGCGAAAAACTGTTTTTT

D: .
J: TRBJ2-3
size: few
V: TRBV5-4
CDR3: CASSLGRELNTQYF
DNA: TGTGCCAGCAGCTTGGGACGGGAGCTAAATACGCAGTATTTT

D: .
J: TRBJ1-5
size: many
V: TRBV7-9
CDR3: CASSLSGPGNQPQHF
DNA: TGTGCCAGCAGCTTATCGGGACCGGGGAATCAGCCCCAGCATTTT

D: .
J: TRBJ1-1
size: many
V: TRBV30
CDR3: CAWSVQLGGNTEAFF
DNA: TGTGCCTGGAGTGTACAACTGGGGGGCAACACTGAAGCTTTCTTT

D: .
J: TRBJ1-1
size: few
V: TRBV20-1
CDR3: CSVRAGDTEAFF
DNA: TGCAGTGTCAGAGCCGGGGACACTGAAGCTTTCTTT

D: .
J: TRBJ2-5
size: .
V: TRBV7-8
CDR3: CASSPPIGTKRETQYF
DNA: TGTGCCAGCAGCCCTCCCATCGGGACGAAGCGAGAGACCCAGTACTTC

D: TRBD2
J: TRBJ2-1
size: few
V: TRBV7-9
CDR3: CASRSGVAGGIYNEQFF
DNA: TGTGCCAGCAGGAGCGGTGTAGCGGGAGGAATCTACAATGAGCAGTTCTTC

D: .
J: TRBJ2-3
size: few
V: TRBV5-1
CDR3: CASTQGSSTDTQYF
DNA: TGCGCCAGCACGCAGGGATCGAGCACAGATACGCAGTATTTT

D: TRBD2
J: TRBJ2-3
size: .
V: TRBV12-3/TRBV12-4
CDR3: CASIINPGLAETDTQYF
DNA: TGTGCCAGCATTATAAACCCGGGACTAGCGGAAACAGATACGCAGTATTTT

D: TRBD1
J: TRBJ1-2
size: many
V: TRBV18
CDR3: CASSPDRTYTF
DNA: TGTGCCAGCTCACCGGACAGGACCTACACCTTC

D: TRBD2
J: TRBJ2-1
size: many
V: TRBV20-1
CDR3: CSASFTLAGEQFF
DNA: TGCAGTGCCTCATTTACACTAGCGGGGGAGCAGTTCTTC

D: .
J: TRBJ1-1
size: many
V: TRBV5-1
CDR3: CASSSSAGTEAFF
DNA: TGCGCCAGCAGCTCCTCCGCGGGGACTGAAGCTTTCTTT

D: .
J: TRBJ2-4
size: .
V: TRBV18
CDR3: CASSYRESQNIQYF
DNA: TGTGCCAGCTCCTACCGGGAATCGCAAAACATTCAGTACTTC

D: .
J: TRBJ1-2
size: few
V: TRBV20-1
CDR3: CSAGRDSPEYGYTF
DNA: TGCAGTGCCGGGAGGGATAGTCCAGAATATGGCTACACCTTC

D: .
J: TRBJ1-5
size: many
V: TRBV2
CDR3: CASSVDNSNQPQHF
DNA: TGTGCCAGCAGTGTAGATAATAGCAATCAGCCCCAGCATTTT

D: .
J: TRBJ1-6
size: many
V: TRBV4-1
CDR3: CASSREAFMSGGTLHF
DNA: TGCGCCAGCAGCCGGGAGGCCTTCATGTCCGGGGGCACCCTCCACTTT

D: .
J: TRBJ1-2
size: .
V: TRBV12-3/TRBV12-4
CDR3: CASSLGEDYGYTF
DNA: TGTGCCAGCAGTCTGGGGGAGGACTATGGCTACACCTTC

D: .
J: TRBJ1-5
size: many
V: TRBV30
CDR3: CAWSGQKNQPQHF
DNA: TGTGCCTGGAGTGGCCAGAAAAATCAGCCCCAGCATTTT

D: TRBD2
J: TRBJ2-1
size: .
V: TRBV7-2
CDR3: CASSSTSRGGNEQFF
DNA: TGTGCCAGCAGCTCGACTAGCCGTGGGGGCAATGAGCAGTTCTTC

D: .
J: TRBJ2-2
size: .
V: TRBV7-9
CDR3: CASIDTNTGELFF
DNA: TGTGCCAGCATCGACACCAACACCGGGGAGCTGTTTTTT

D: TRBD2
J: TRBJ2-1
size: many
V: TRBV3-1
CDR3: CASSQDLLAGGYNEQFF
DNA: TGTGCCAGCAGCCAAGATTTACTAGCGGGTGGTTACAATGAGCAGTTCTTC

D: .
J: TRBJ2-1
size: many
V: TRBV5-1
CDR3: CASSLSQADNEQFF
DNA: TGCGCCAGCAGCTTGTCGCAAGCCGACAATGAGCAGTTCTTC

D: .
J: TRBJ2-3
size: few
V: TRBV20-1
CDR3: CSAMGGWRTDTQYF
DNA: TGCAGTGCTATGGGAGGTTGGAGGACAGATACGCAGTATTTT

D: .
J: TRBJ1-4
size: few
V: TRBV12-3/TRBV12-4
CDR3: CASSPWGGDEKLFF
DNA: TGTGCCAGCAGCCCCTGGGGTGGGGATGAAAAACTGTTTTTT

D: TRBD2
J: TRBJ2-1
size: many
V: TRBV27
CDR3: CASSLSSGHEQFF
DNA: TGTGCCAGCAGTTTAAGTAGCGGGCATGAGCAGTTCTTC

D: TRBD1
J: TRBJ2-5
size: once
V: TRBV19
CDR3: CASRPTGLVETQYF
DNA: TGTGCCAGTAGACCGACAGGGTTGGTTGAGACCCAGTACTTC

D: TRBD2
J: TRBJ2-1
size: many
V: TRBV18
CDR3: CASSPPGLAAYNEQFF
DNA: TGTGCCAGCTCACCCCCGGGACTAGCGGCCTACAATGAGCAGTTCTTC

D: .
J: TRBJ2-3
size: many
V: TRBV18
CDR3: CASSPVLGSGADTQYF
DNA: TGTGCCAGCTCGCCGGTCCTTGGCAGCGGCGCAGATACGCAGTATTTT